One and the same sample provided the 20 T cell receptor beta chains below, sequenced in a study of blood T cell repertoires in COVID-19. The method was immunoSEQ multiplex PCR; TCRdb's version includes in-frame clones alone and lacks a portion of them. The sample lists 65,000 to 90,000 clones; approximately 79% were seen once. The sample taken for sequencing was peripheral blood. The receptors were gathered from a man aged 55 to 70 with active or convalescent COVID-19.

The chain uses TRBV28 and TRBJ1-3, with TRBD1 as a possible D gene (5 bases). Trimming took off 6 bases at V and 4 bases at J, with 16 bases between the two ends. Germline V gives CDR1 MDHEN, CDR2 SYDVKM. The CDR3 totals 15 residues. CDR3 in amino acids: CASSPNRRDGNTIYF. The CDR3 DNA reads as TGTGCCAGCAGCCCCAACCGGAGGGACGGAAACACCATATATTTT.

This chain's CDR3 is CASSQDIETSGTDTQYF. CDR3 nucleotide sequence: TGTGCCAGCAGCCAAGATATCGAGACTAGCGGCACAGATACGCAGTATTTT. The chain carries TRBV4-2 and TRBJ2-3; TRBD2 agrees at 8 bases. Germline V lookup: CDR1 LGHNA, CDR2 YNFKEQ. V was pared by 0 bases and J by 1 base, with 6 bases of the junction left unmatched. This CDR3 region has 17 residues.

The rearrangement uses TRBV5-6 and TRBJ2-7, with 7 bases aligning to TRBD2. Germline V gene sequence: CDR1 SGHDT, CDR2 YYEEEE. Germline trimming cut 3 bases from V and 3 bases from J; bases unmatched to any gene: 3. CDR3 length: 13 amino acids. This chain's CDR3 is CASSSRTSYEQYF. CDR3 in DNA: TGTGCCAGCAGCTCCCGGACTAGCTACGAGCAGTACTTC.

CDR3 protein: CASTPTGSYEQYF. The CDR3 DNA reads TGTGCCAGTACCCCGACAGGGTCCTACGAGCAGTACTTC. V usage is TRBV19 and J usage is TRBJ2-7; 7 bases are a match to TRBD1. The CDR3 sequence is 13 residues long. The V gene's germline CDR1 is LNHDA and CDR2 SQIVND (reference sequence). The V segment lost 7 bases and the J segment 1 base; nucleotides outside the gene matches: 4.

The V call is TRBV29-1, the J call TRBJ2-1; the match to TRBD2 covers 13 bases. This CDR3 has 19 amino acids. The trim removed 5 bases at V and 0 bases at J, leaving 13 bases unmatched. Germline V lookup: CDR1 SQVTM, CDR2 ANQGSEA. Here the CDR3 reads CSVLGTWTSGGLSYNEQFF. In DNA, the CDR3 is TGCAGCGTTTTGGGAACGTGGACTAGCGGGGGTCTCTCCTACAATGAGCAGTTCTTC.

The chain has TRBV5-6 and TRBJ2-7; 10 bases agree with TRBD1. Germline V gene lookup returns CDR1 SGHDT and CDR2 YYEEEE. Trimming removed 3 bases from V and 6 bases from J; junction bases left unmatched: 3. This CDR3 is 13 amino acids long. The CDR3, as DNA: TGTGCCAGCAGCTGGGGGACAGGGGCCGAGCAGTACTTC. This sequence encodes CASSWGTGAEQYF. The full variable domain, its missing parts supplied by reference TRBV5-6 and TRBJ2-7, is DAGVTQSPTHLIKTRGQQVTLRCSPKSGHDTVSWYQQALGQGPQFIFQYYEEEERQRGNFPDRFSGHQFPNYSSELNVNALLLGDSALYLCASSWGTGAEQYFGPGTRLTVT.

The CDR3 DNA reads TGTGCCAGCAGTTTGCCATGGGGAACAGGGTCCCCTTATGGCTACACCTTC. Its protein product is CASSLPWGTGSPYGYTF. The gene calls are TRBV28 and TRBJ1-2, with D perhaps TRBD1 (6 bases). The V gene lost 3 bases and the J gene lost 5 bases, with 22 bases spanning the gap. Germline assignment: CDR1 MDHEN and CDR2 SYDVKM. The CDR3 loop spans 17 amino acids.

This clone was observed a handful of times. J is TRBJ2-6 and V is TRBV9, with D possibly TRBD2 on 6 matching bases. Per the germline V gene, CDR1 is SGDLS and CDR2 is YYNGEE. The CDR3 is made up of 18 amino acids. Trimming left V 5 bases short and J 0 bases short, with 18 bases between. The CDR3 nucleotides are TGTGCCAGCAGTCGCGGGGCAGGGATAGGCTCTGGGGCCAACGTCCTGACTTTC. Its protein product is CASSRGAGIGSGANVLTF.

The V and J genes are TRBV10-3 and TRBJ1-2; D possibly corresponds to TRBD1 (6 bases). V gave up 4 bases and J gave up 3 bases, with 6 bases separating them. CDR3 length equals 12 residues. Germline loops: CDR1 ENHRY, CDR2 SYGVKD. In DNA form, the CDR3 reads TGTGCCATCAGTGGACAGGACTATGGCTACACCTTC. Protein sequence: CAISGQDYGYTF.

The CDR3 here is CASSLAGSSYNEQFF. In nucleotides, the CDR3 is TGTGCCAGCAGCTTAGCAGGGAGCTCCTACAATGAGCAGTTCTTC. This chain connects TRBV7-2 to TRBJ2-1; TRBD2 might be the D (5 bases). Trimming shortened V by 0 bases and J by 0 bases, and 6 bases separated the two germline ends. The CDR3 is 15 residues long. Germline loops: CDR1 SGHTA, CDR2 FQGNSA.

This sequence joins TRBV19 and TRBJ1-3, with unresolved D. V was trimmed by 7 bases and J by 0 bases, leaving 10 bases between them. The germline CDR1 and CDR2 sequences are LNHDA and SQIVND (reference sequence). There are 14 residues in the CDR3. CDR3 nucleotide sequence: TGTGCCAGTATTGCCGGTGACTCTGGAAACACCATATATTTT. Protein product: CASIAGDSGNTIYF.

V usage is TRBV28 and J usage is TRBJ2-7; TRBD1 is a possible D gene (6 bases). This CDR3 contains 15 residues. Trimming left V 6 bases short and J 0 bases short, with 15 bases between. The V gene's germline CDR1 is MDHEN and CDR2 SYDVKM. The CDR3 is CASSPLRQASYEQYF. Here the CDR3 DNA reads TGTGCCAGCAGCCCTCTGCGACAGGCCTCCTACGAGCAGTACTTC.

CDR3 protein: CASSKPGAFF. The CDR3 DNA reads as TGTGCCAGCAGCAAACCGGGAGCTTTCTTT. The J gene is TRBJ1-1, the V gene TRBV21-1. TRBV21-1 is given as a pseudogene. This CDR3 has 10 residues.

The rearrangement joins TRBV3-1 (or the pseudogene TRBV3-2) to TRBJ2-5; D gene unclear. The germline gives CDR1 LGHDT, CDR2 YNNKEL (reference sequence). V lost 6 bases and J lost 2, with 10 bases in between. The CDR3 sequence is 13 residues long. In nucleotides, the CDR3 is TGTGCCAGCAGGTCCAGTGTGCAAGAGACCCAGTACTTC. It specifies CASRSSVQETQYF.

The chain uses TRBV5-1 and TRBJ1-1; TRBD1 might be the D (6 bases). V was shortened by 4 bases and J by 2 bases, with 12 bases between the two germline ends. Germline loops: CDR1 SGHRS, CDR2 YFSETQ. This CDR3 region has 14 residues. CDR3 amino acids: CASSGGQINTEAFF. Here the CDR3 DNA reads TGCGCCAGCAGCGGCGGACAGATCAACACTGAAGCTTTCTTT.

CDR3 residues: CASSLFTRDSGSTDTQYF. CDR3 DNA: TGCGCCAGCAGCCTCTTCACTAGGGACAGTGGTAGCACAGATACGCAGTATTTT. This sequence joins TRBV4-1 and TRBJ2-3; TRBD1 matches at 7 bases. From germline, CDR1 is MGHRA and CDR2 YSYEKL. With 4 bases clipped from V and 0 bases from J, the junction kept 13 bases outside the gene matches. The CDR3 extends over 18 amino acids.

CDR3 protein: CASSLYRANGYTF. CDR3 in DNA: TGTGCCAGCAGTTTGTACAGAGCTAATGGCTACACCTTC. The chain uses TRBV28 and TRBJ1-2; unclear D gene. Looked up from germline, CDR1 is MDHEN and CDR2 is SYDVKM. The CDR3 sequence is 13 residues long. V lost 3 bases and J 6 bases, leaving 11 bases between the germline ends.

This clone was recorded once. The chain is built from TRBV12-3 or TRBV12-4 and TRBJ2-7; 8 bases are a match to TRBD1. After removal of 5 bases from V and 2 bases from J, the junction contained 2 bases not matched to a gene. This CDR3 is built from 13 residues. The CDR3: CASSRQGTYEQYF. CDR3 DNA sequence: TGTGCCAGCAGTCGACAGGGGACCTACGAGCAGTACTTC.

The chain couples TRBV7-6 to TRBJ1-1; 7 bases line up with TRBD1. The CDR3 covers 14 residues. The germline V gene has CDR1 SGHVS and CDR2 FNYEAQ. V was clipped by 3 bases and J by 3 bases; unmatched bases: 4. The CDR3 DNA reads as TGTGCCAGCAGCTTGGCAGACAGGGACACTGAAGCTTTCTTT. Encoded protein: CASSLADRDTEAFF.

The J gene is TRBJ2-1, the V gene TRBV5-1; possible D gene TRBD1, 7 bases. Trimming left V 6 bases short and J 6 bases short, with 19 bases between. This CDR3 is 15 amino acids long. Germline V CDR1 and CDR2: SGHRS, YFSETQ. The CDR3: CASNPSGQEGNEQFF. CDR3 bases: TGCGCCAGCAATCCATCCGGACAGGAGGGCAATGAGCAGTTCTTC.